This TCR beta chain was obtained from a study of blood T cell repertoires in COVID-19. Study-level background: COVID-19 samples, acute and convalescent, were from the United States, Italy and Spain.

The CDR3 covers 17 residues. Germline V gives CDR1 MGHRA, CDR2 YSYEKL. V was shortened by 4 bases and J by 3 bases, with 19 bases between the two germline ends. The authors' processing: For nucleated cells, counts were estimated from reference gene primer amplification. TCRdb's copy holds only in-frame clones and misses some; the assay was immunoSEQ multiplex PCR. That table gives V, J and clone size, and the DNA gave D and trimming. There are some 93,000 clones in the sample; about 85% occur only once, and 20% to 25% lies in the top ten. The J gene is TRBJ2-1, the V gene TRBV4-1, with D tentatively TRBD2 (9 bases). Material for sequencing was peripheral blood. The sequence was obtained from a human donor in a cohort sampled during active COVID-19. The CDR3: CASSPDREREDYNEQFF. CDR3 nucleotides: TGCGCCAGCAGCCCGGACAGGGAGCGGGAGGACTACAATGAGCAGTTCTTC.